This T cell receptor (beta chain) emerged from a study of PD-1 blockade in classical Hodgkin lymphoma (dated by TCRdb to between 2020 and 2021). Regarding the complete study: Nivolumab dosing was 3 mg/kg intravenously every 2 weeks, continuing until either disease progression or unacceptable toxicity. The study used TCR beta sequencing and CyTOF to define a peripheral blood immune signature of response to PD-1 blockade in classical Hodgkin lymphoma.

General conclusions and limits of the study: Baseline TCR diversity was reported to be lower in newly diagnosed patients than in healthy donors, and even lower in relapsed/refractory patients. The study covered only a single clinical trial cohort, and the causes of the repertoire differences, possibly disease activity or prior therapy, were still not defined. Lower diversity was seen in patients whose nivolumab began less than 1 year after ASCT, and these patients were left out of later analyses so that immune reconstitution would not confound the results. Trial patients with a complete response had baseline diversity similar to that of newly diagnosed patients, while partial responders and progressors had significantly lower diversity. By C4D1, a significant rise was seen in CD4+ TCR diversity but not in CD8+ TCR diversity (p=0.0027 vs p=0.16), and the rise was most apparent among complete responders (p=0.02).

The sample's time point label, decoded: cycle 4 day 1 (C4D1), after 6 weeks of nivolumab. All trial patients had relapsed after autologous stem cell transplantation, with cohorts A, B and C differing in prior brentuximab vedotin exposure. A Miltenyi CD4+ T cell isolation kit was used for magnetic negative selection to purify CD4+ T cells from thawed PBMCs. The trial cohort was composed of approximately 60 patients with relapsed/refractory classical Hodgkin lymphoma, for whom complete response, partial response or progressive disease was recorded as best overall response. Single-agent nivolumab was administered to trial patients in the multi-cohort phase II CheckMate 205 trial. An independent review committee assessed best overall response using the 2007 International Working Group response criteria. Trial PBMCs were collected just before the start of nivolumab (C1D1) and during therapy at cycle 2 day 1 and cycle 4 day 1. After peripheral blood was drawn into 8 mL Vacutainer Cell Preparation Tubes, PBMCs were isolated by centrifugation and then cryopreserved. Purified CD4+ and CD8+ fractions were prepared only for cases where an additional PBMC sample was available. Magnetically labelled cells were depleted on LS columns in a quadroMACS separator, and the flow-through was collected as the purified fraction.

On this clone: The specificity of this receptor is unknown. The record has no base qualities; no much larger clone is one base away.

CDR1 LNHDA and CDR2 SQIVND were looked up in the germline V gene (reference sequence). Clipping removes 4 bases from V and 5 bases from J, with 6 as the unmatched junction base count. From cysteine to phenylalanine, the CDR3 is 15 amino acids long. The DNA shown is the 45-base CDR3, in frame from base 1. Genomic DNA was isolated using the Qiagen DNeasy kit from unsorted PBMCs as well as from negatively selected CD4+ and CD8+ fractions. TCR beta CDR3 regions were subjected to amplification by immunoSEQ multiplex PCR with primers that anneal to V and J segments. A synthetic immune receptor repertoire was used to minimize amplification bias, and remaining bias was computationally removed after sequencing. The authors' pipeline ran thus. Repertoire diversity was quantified as the Shannon entropy index using custom Python scripts. Unsorted, CD4+ and CD8+ repertoires were analyzed separately, except in combined analyses where CD4+ and CD8+ sequences were merged in silico. Clonal expansion was defined as at least a 2-fold frequency increase after treatment relative to C1D1, with a pseudocount of 0.5 for undetected baseline clones. Singleton clones were defined as clones with 0 or 1 copy at C1D1, and non-singleton clones were defined as clones with 2 or more copies. Clones expanded in unsorted samples were labelled as CD4+, CD8+ or unknown by matching protein sequences in sorted samples from the same patient. Wilcoxon tests on paired samples were used to test changes in diversity from C1D1 to C4D1. This immuneACCESS table, as held by TCRdb, lists in-frame sequences with V and J called but not all clones. Of the missing ones, under half trace to an unresolved V gene in checked studies; the others have no known cause. That table gives V, J and clone size, and the DNA gave D and trimming. Present in this sample are under 13,000 clones, 74% of which were seen just once. The ten largest clones represent approximately 3.2% of the sample.

This TCR derives from a human donor with classical Hodgkin lymphoma. The chain is assembled from TRBV19 and TRBJ2-2; 8 bases in the middle match TRBD2. The source was CD4+ T cells from blood, collected before the fourth cycle of nivolumab. The CDR3 in this case is CASSTVAGRTGELFF. The DNA reads TGTGCCAGTAGTACCGTAGCGGGACGGACCGGGGAGCTGTTTTTT.